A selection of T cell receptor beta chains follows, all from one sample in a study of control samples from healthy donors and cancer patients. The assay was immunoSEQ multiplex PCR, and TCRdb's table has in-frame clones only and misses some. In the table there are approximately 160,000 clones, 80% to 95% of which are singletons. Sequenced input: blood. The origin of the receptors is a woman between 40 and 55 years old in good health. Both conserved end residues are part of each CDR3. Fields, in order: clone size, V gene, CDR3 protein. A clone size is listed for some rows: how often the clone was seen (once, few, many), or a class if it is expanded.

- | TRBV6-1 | CASSELAGNNEQFF
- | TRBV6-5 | CASRYSEGKAFF
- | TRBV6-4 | CASSEGRSTEAFF
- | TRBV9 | CASSEGGATDTQYF
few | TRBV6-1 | CASSDTGATEAFF
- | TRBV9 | CASSVGETSGTDTQYF
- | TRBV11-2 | CASSPGANTEAFF
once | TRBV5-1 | CASSSLTGDTQYF
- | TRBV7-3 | CASSFGTGFEAFF
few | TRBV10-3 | CASIARGNTEAFF
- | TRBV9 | CASSPYDHTYEQYF
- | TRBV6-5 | CASSYLDSSTQYF
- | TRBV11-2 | CASSSMGNTEAFF
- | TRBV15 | CATNYPENNEKLFF
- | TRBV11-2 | CASSRRGQPTCTF
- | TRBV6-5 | CASSYSEVPGGGELFF
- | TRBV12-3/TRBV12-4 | CASRPPAEQEHF
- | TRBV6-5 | CASRGQLTNYGYTF
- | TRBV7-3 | CASSTGGAVVNEQFF
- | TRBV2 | CASSLRGGYTEAFF
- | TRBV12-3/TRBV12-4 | CASSEGTNQPQHF
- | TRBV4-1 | CASSQVPDSFETQYF
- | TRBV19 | CASSIVGTGDTEAFF
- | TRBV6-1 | CASSEARGRAETQYF
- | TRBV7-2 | CASSLSFQGGSYEQYF
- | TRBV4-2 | CASSQAGTSGGATQYF
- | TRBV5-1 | CASSSTPGQGNTGELFF
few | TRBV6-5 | CASKAGTVRQPQHF
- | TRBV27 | CASSLFFAAGELFF
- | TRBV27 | CASSWTGDQETQYF
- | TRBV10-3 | CAISGGASNQPQHF
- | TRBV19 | CAGGQGGQPQHF
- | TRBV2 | CASSETDRGFTEAFF
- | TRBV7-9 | CASSLGNTIYF
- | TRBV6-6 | CAAGPLAPETQYF
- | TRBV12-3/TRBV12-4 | CASRPTGINGYTF
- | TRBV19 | CASSTALVRKTNEKLFF
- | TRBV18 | CASSPVLAVEADTQYF
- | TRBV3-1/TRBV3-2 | CASSQVLDTGETQYF